This T cell receptor (beta chain) was found in a study of T-cell reconstitution after alpha-beta-depleted transplantation in children. Preparing the TCRbeta library involved the use of unique molecular identifiers. TCRdb reanalysed the PCR reads using MiXCR and keeps one entry per CDR3 protein. The sample lists about 460,000 distinct CDR3 sequences, around an eighth occurring once. There are many counts of this clonotype. The germline gives CDR1 SEHNR, CDR2 FQNEAQ (reference sequence). The CDR3 totals 14 residues. V was pared by 5 bases and J by 2 bases, with 5 bases of the junction left unmatched. The chain links TRBV7-9 to TRBJ2-5, with 7 bases aligning to TRBD1. The sequence derives from a human donor who donated a stem cell graft to a child with combined immunodeficiency. Here the sequenced sample was PBMCs from the stem cell graft donor, taken from the stem cell graft. CDR3 in DNA: TGTGCCAGCAGCACAGACAGGGATCAAGAGACCCAGTACTTC. Residues: CASSTDRDQETQYF.